The 32 T cell receptor beta chains listed next were all sequenced from one sample in a study of shared clonotypes between healthy human individuals. TCRdb keeps only in-frame clones here, not all; method: immunoSEQ multiplex PCR. The repertoire holds over a million clones, with around 97% as singletons. Sequencing was performed on naive CD4+ T cells sorted from blood. Subset noted: CD45RA+ positively selected. These receptors originate from a man aged 30 to 45 in good health.

The V call is TRBV28, the J call TRBJ2-6; 8 nucleotides match TRBD1. CDR1 and CDR2 from the germline V gene are MDHEN and SYDVKM. V lost 5 bases and J lost 4; bases outside the gene matches: 10. The CDR3 runs 17 residues. CDR3 sequence: CASSEGQAGWGANVLTF. Written as DNA, the CDR3 is TGTGCCAGCAGTGAGGGACAGGCCGGGTGGGGGGCCAACGTCCTGACTTTC.

This clone appeared once. The genes are TRBV12-5 and TRBJ1-2; D not certain. V was trimmed by 5 bases and J by 2 bases, leaving 9 bases between them. This CDR3 comprises 13 residues. Germline V gene data show CDR1 as LGHNT and CDR2 as FRNRAP. DNA of the CDR3: TGTGCTAGTGGTCTTAAAAACAACTATGGCTACACCTTC. This codes for CASGLKNNYGYTF.

This rearrangement joins TRBV27 to TRBJ2-1; 10 bases match TRBD2. CDR1 is MNHEY, CDR2 SMNVEV, per germline (reference sequence). V dropped 7 bases and J dropped 5; count of bases not matched to a gene: 11. The CDR3 is 16 amino acids. In DNA, the CDR3 is TGTGCCAGCACCCGCCTAGCGGGAGCGAACGACAATGAGCAGTTCTTC. Its protein is CASTRLAGANDNEQFF.

The chain uses TRBV5-1 and TRBJ2-5; D is undetermined. The CDR3 sequence is 13 residues long. Trimming took off 2 bases at V and 3 bases at J, with 8 bases between the two ends. CDR1 SGHRS and CDR2 YFSETQ come from the germline V gene. CDR3 nucleotides: TGCGCCAGCAGCTTTTTGCCGGAAGAGACCCAGTACTTC. This encodes CASSFLPEETQYF.

The chain links TRBV11-2 to TRBJ1-1; D unclear. In germline, CDR1 is SGHAT, CDR2 FQNNGV. This CDR3 region has 10 residues. Between the trimmed V and J ends, which lost 8 bases and 0 bases, there was a span of 1 base. The CDR3 coding sequence is TGTGCCAGCTTGAACACTGAAGCTTTCTTT. As protein: CASLNTEAFF.

The chain employs TRBV13 and TRBJ1-2; 7 bases are shared with TRBD1. This CDR3 region has 13 residues. Germline lookup yields CDR1 PRHDT and CDR2 FYEKMQ (reference sequence). The V segment lost 5 bases and the J segment 4 bases; nucleotides outside the gene matches: 4. Here the CDR3 DNA reads TGTGCCAGCAGCCAGGGACAGATCTATGGCTACACCTTC. Translated: CASSQGQIYGYTF.

This rearrangement joins TRBV20-1 to TRBJ2-1, with D perhaps TRBD1 (5 bases). The CDR3 runs to 11 residues. V shed 3 bases and J shed 9 bases, with 9 bases lying between them. Per germline, CDR1 DFQATT and CDR2 SNEGSKA (reference sequence). In DNA, the CDR3 is TGCAGTGCTAGTCGGCAGGGTGAGCAGTTCTTC. It is translated as CSASRQGEQFF.

The count of this clone is one. This same CDR3 is encoded by further DNA sequences in the sample. The chain uses TRBV21-1 and TRBJ2-3; TRBD1, the D gene given by the table, was not confirmed from the DNA. TRBV21-1 is classified as a pseudogene. The CDR3 runs 12 residues. CDR3 residues: CASSTHTDTQYF. CDR3 in DNA: TGTGCCAGCAGCACCCACACAGATACGCAGTATTTT.

Remarks on this clone: Other DNA sequences in the sample encode the same CDR3. The chain is built from TRBV15 and TRBJ2-7, with 7 nucleotides matching TRBD1. Germline V gene lookup returns CDR1 LNHNV and CDR2 YYDKDF (reference sequence). The V segment lost 6 bases and the J segment 4 bases; nucleotides outside the gene matches: 6. CDR3 size: 13 residues. The CDR3 sequence is CATSRDRPYEQYF. In nucleotides, the CDR3 is TGTGCCACCAGTAGGGACAGACCTTACGAGCAGTACTTC.

The V and J genes are TRBV10-2 and TRBJ1-2; 7 bases are a match to TRBD1. V dropped 6 bases and J dropped 4; count of bases not matched to a gene: 11. The length of the CDR3 is 15 residues. Germline values: CDR1 WSHSY, CDR2 SAAADI. The CDR3 loop reads CASSLGQAAVYGYTF. The CDR3 nucleotides are TGCGCCAGCAGCCTTGGACAGGCGGCTGTCTATGGCTACACCTTC.

Worth noting for this clone: At the DNA level, this CDR3 is encoded by other sequences in the same sample as well. The J gene is TRBJ2-1, the V gene TRBV7-2; 10 positions agree with TRBD2. With V trimmed by 1 base and J by 4 bases, 1 base remained unmatched. CDR1 SGHTA and CDR2 FQGNSA come from the germline V gene. The CDR3 consists of 15 residues. The CDR3 spells CASSLGAGGYNEQFF. CDR3 nucleotide sequence: TGTGCCAGCAGCTTAGGAGCGGGAGGGTACAATGAGCAGTTCTTC.

J is TRBJ2-3 and V is TRBV28; D possibly uses TRBD1 or TRBD2 (5 bases each). The CDR3 covers 12 residues. The ends were cut back, 1 base at V and 9 bases at J, with 8 bases in the middle. The V gene's germline CDR1 is MDHEN and CDR2 SYDVKM. The CDR3 loop is CASSLLRGTQYF. The CDR3 DNA sequence: TGTGCCAGCAGTTTATTGAGGGGCACGCAGTATTTT.

In its sample, this clone was seen once. The chain couples TRBV29-1 to TRBJ2-3; tentatively, D is TRBD2 (6 bases). Germline V gene data show CDR1 as SQVTM and CDR2 as ANQGSEA. Trimming removed 4 bases at V and 1 base at J, with 9 bases between. The CDR3 covers 13 residues. CDR3 bases: TGCAGCGTTGGGCCTAGCGGCACAGATACGCAGTATTTT. Translating it yields CSVGPSGTDTQYF.

The J gene is TRBJ2-3, the V gene TRBV4-1; D gene unclear. Germline CDR1 is MGHRA and CDR2 is YSYEKL. Deletions cut 3 bases from V and 5 bases from J, with 6 bases between. The CDR3 is made up of 12 amino acids. The chain's CDR3 is CASSQPVDTQYF. For the CDR3, the DNA is TGCGCCAGCAGCCAGCCGGTAGATACGCAGTATTTT.

The V gene is TRBV5-3, the J gene TRBJ2-7; D gene ambiguous. TRBV5-3 is filed as an ORF, its function uncertain. Trimming removed 1 base at V and 2 bases at J, with 22 bases between. The length of the CDR3 is 18 residues. The CDR3 loop is CARSLSLTEGWETYEQYF. In DNA form, the CDR3 reads TGTGCCAGAAGCTTGAGTTTGACCGAAGGATGGGAAACCTACGAGCAGTACTTC.

The CDR3 protein is CASSLWQGVAEQFF. CDR3 sequence (DNA): TGTGCCAGCAGCTTGTGGCAGGGAGTAGCTGAGCAGTTCTTC. This sequence joins TRBV5-4 and TRBJ2-1; D assignment may be TRBD1 or TRBD2 (5 bases each). V lost 1 base and J 9 bases, leaving 14 bases between the germline ends. The CDR3 totals 14 residues. Germline loops: CDR1 SGHNT, CDR2 YYREEE (reference sequence).

V and J are TRBV2 and TRBJ2-1; D possibly corresponds to TRBD2 (5 bases). The germline CDR1 and CDR2 sequences are SNHLY and FYNNEI. Trimming left V 3 bases short and J 5 bases short, with 14 bases between. The CDR3 covers 15 residues. DNA for the CDR3: TGTGCCAGCAGTGAGGTATTACTAGAAAACAATGAGCAGTTCTTC. It translates to CASSEVLLENNEQFF.

The chain couples TRBV5-1 to TRBJ2-7; 10 bases are shared with TRBD1. This CDR3 is 16 amino acids long. CDR1 SGHRS and CDR2 YFSETQ come from the germline V gene. The V gene end was trimmed by 4 bases and the J gene end by 4 bases; junction bases not matched to a gene: 11. CDR3 region: CASSPAPGQGNYEQYF. In nucleotides, the CDR3 is TGCGCCAGCAGCCCTGCCCCGGGACAGGGGAATTACGAGCAGTACTTC.

This clone appeared a single time. The rearrangement links TRBV28 to TRBJ1-2; TRBD1 matches at 7 bases. Looked up from germline, CDR1 is MDHEN and CDR2 is SYDVKM. The CDR3 covers 13 residues. The V segment lost 6 bases and the J segment 5 bases; nucleotides outside the gene matches: 6. The CDR3 coding sequence is TGTGCCAGCAGGAAGGGACAGCGATATGGCTACACCTTC. Protein: CASRKGQRYGYTF.

This chain links TRBV28 with TRBJ2-7; D is unclear. The V gene's germline CDR1 is MDHEN and CDR2 SYDVKM. V lost 6 bases, J lost 3 bases, and 9 bases lay in between. This CDR3 region has 12 residues. The CDR3, as DNA: TGTGCCAGCAGCCCCCCAGTCTACGAGCAGTACTTC. It yields the protein CASSPPVYEQYF.

V usage is TRBV5-1 and J usage is TRBJ2-7; TRBD2 matches 8 bases. V lost 4 bases to trimming and J lost 2 bases; unmatched junction nucleotides: 14. CDR1 and CDR2 from the germline V gene are SGHRS and YFSETQ. This CDR3 contains 17 residues. CDR3 loop: CASSDGYSSGQTYEQYF. The CDR3 DNA sequence: TGCGCCAGCAGCGACGGGTATTCTAGCGGGCAAACCTACGAGCAGTACTTC.

V is TRBV12-5 and J is TRBJ2-2, with 12 bases identical to TRBD1. Germline assignment: CDR1 LGHNT and CDR2 FRNRAP. The V gene end was trimmed by 7 bases and the J gene end by 4 bases; junction bases not matched to a gene: 7. The length of the CDR3 is 16 residues. This CDR3 is CASAPGQGASTGELFF. The CDR3 bases are TGTGCTAGTGCCCCGGGACAGGGGGCAAGCACCGGGGAGCTGTTTTTT.

The chain's CDR3 is CASRSGTYGYTF. CDR3 nucleotides: TGCGCCAGCAGAAGCGGAACCTATGGCTACACCTTC. The chain uses TRBV10-2 and TRBJ1-2, with D hard to call. This CDR3 is 12 amino acids long. Trimming left V 6 bases short and J 4 bases short, with 9 bases between. Germline CDR1 reads WSHSY; CDR2 reads SAAADI.

V usage is TRBV5-3 and J usage is TRBJ2-7; 7 nucleotides line up with TRBD2. TRBV5-3 is an open reading frame, and its role is uncertain. After removal of 10 bases from V and 0 bases from J, the junction contained 7 bases not matched to a gene. There are 13 residues in the CDR3. CDR3 loop: CAGREAPSYEQYF. The CDR3 bases are TGTGCCGGACGGGAGGCACCCTCCTACGAGCAGTACTTC.

The chain has TRBV7-2 and TRBJ2-7, with 8 bases matching TRBD1. Looked up from germline, CDR1 is SGHTA and CDR2 is FQGNSA. V shed 4 bases and J 4 bases; nucleotides not matched to a gene: 6. This CDR3 contains 14 residues. In DNA form, the CDR3 reads TGTGCCAGCAGCTCGCAGACAGGGGTTTACGAGCAGTACTTC. Translation gives CASSSQTGVYEQYF.

The chain uses TRBV14 and TRBJ2-2; D is perhaps TRBD1 (5 bases). The CDR3 has 16 amino acids. Between the trimmed V and J ends, which lost 4 bases and 1 base, there was a span of 13 bases. Germline CDR1 and CDR2: SGHDN and FVKESK. The CDR3 nucleotides are TGTGCCAGCAGCCCCCTTTTAAGGGGGAACACCGGGGAGCTGTTTTTT. Residues: CASSPLLRGNTGELFF.

This clone was seen just once. CDR3 residues: CASGRTGGETQYF. CDR3 coding DNA: TGCGCCAGCGGAAGGACAGGGGGTGAGACCCAGTACTTC. The rearrangement uses TRBV5-1 and TRBJ2-5; 10 nucleotides align to TRBD1. CDR3 length: 13 residues. Per the germline V gene, CDR1 is SGHRS and CDR2 is YFSETQ. V lost 7 bases, J lost 5 bases, and 5 bases stayed unmatched.

V and J are TRBV9 and TRBJ2-7, with 9 bases aligning to TRBD2. From germline, CDR1 is SGDLS and CDR2 YYNGEE. V was clipped by 0 bases and J by 4 bases; unmatched bases: 5. The CDR3 totals 15 residues. The CDR3 sequence is CASSVVASGVYEQYF. CDR3 nucleotide sequence: TGTGCCAGCAGCGTAGTTGCTAGCGGGGTTTACGAGCAGTACTTC.

The rearrangement uses TRBV11-3 and TRBJ2-2; 9 bases line up with TRBD2. Germline-derived CDR1 and CDR2 are SGHNT and YENEEA. Germline trimming cut 1 base from V and 1 base from J; bases unmatched to any gene: 1. CDR3 length equals 16 residues. The CDR3 DNA sequence: TGTGCCAGCAGCTTAGTACTAGCGGGGAACACCGGGGAGCTGTTTTTT. Amino acids: CASSLVLAGNTGELFF.

This clone was seen a single time. The chain uses TRBV7-2 and TRBJ2-1; tentative D call: TRBD1 (6 bases). The V and J ends lost 4 bases and 0 bases respectively, with 10 bases between them. The CDR3 contains 15 residues. Looked up from germline, CDR1 is SGHTA and CDR2 is FQGNSA. The chain's CDR3 is CASSSSGASYNEQFF. The CDR3 DNA follows: TGTGCCAGCAGCTCGTCAGGGGCCTCCTACAATGAGCAGTTCTTC.

For this clone: Other DNA sequences from this sample encode an identical CDR3 as well. The chain has TRBV18 and TRBJ2-2, with 13 bases aligning to TRBD2. V shed 3 bases and J 5 bases; nucleotides not matched to a gene: 0. The CDR3 covers 15 residues. The germline CDR1 and CDR2 sequences are KGHSH and LQKENI. DNA for the CDR3: TGTGCCAGCTCACCGGGACTAGCGGGAACCGGGGAGCTGTTTTTT. Translation gives CASSPGLAGTGELFF.

This sequence joins TRBV19 and TRBJ2-7; D gene unclear. Trimming shortened V by 5 bases and J by 2 bases, and 13 bases separated the two germline ends. The CDR3 totals 14 residues. The germline gives CDR1 LNHDA, CDR2 SQIVND (reference sequence). CDR3: CASSATALAYEQYF. The CDR3 DNA sequence: TGTGCCAGTAGTGCGACCGCTTTGGCCTACGAGCAGTACTTC.